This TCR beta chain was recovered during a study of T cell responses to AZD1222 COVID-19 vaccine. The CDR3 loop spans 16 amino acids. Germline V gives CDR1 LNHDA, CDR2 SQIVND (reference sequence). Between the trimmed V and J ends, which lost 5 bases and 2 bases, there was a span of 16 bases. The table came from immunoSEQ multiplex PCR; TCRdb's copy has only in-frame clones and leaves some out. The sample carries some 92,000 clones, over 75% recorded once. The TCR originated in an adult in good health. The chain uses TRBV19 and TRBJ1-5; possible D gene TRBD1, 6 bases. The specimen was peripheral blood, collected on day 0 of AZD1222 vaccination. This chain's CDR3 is CASSAAGGAGNQPQHF. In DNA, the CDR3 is TGTGCCAGTAGTGCGGCCGGGGGCGCGGGCAATCAGCCCCAGCATTTT.